The TCR beta chain under discussion was sequenced for a study of CD8 T cells in Susac syndrome. It was with random hexamers that about 0.45 to 1 ug RNA was reverse transcribed. Across 54 Vbeta and 13 Jbeta, TCR beta CDR3 was amplified with immunoSEQ multiplex PCR. One entry per CDR3 protein, called by TCRdb with MiXCR from the immunoSEQ multiplex PCR reads. The data show about 160,000 distinct CDR3 sequences, with 80% to 95% seen just once and approximately 0.14% held by the top ten. Blood CD8+ and CD4+ T cells underwent high-throughput TCR beta sequencing. Matched for age and sex, the controls were healthy donors. Negative isolation yielded CD4+ and CD8+ T cells, and FACS enriched TEMRA cells. The CDR3 runs to 17 residues. Germline V gene data show CDR1 as GTSNPN and CDR2 as SVGIG (reference sequence). Trimming cost V 0 bases and J 0 bases; bases outside gene matches: 3.

The sequenced sample consisted of CD4+ T cells from PBMCs. The J gene is TRBJ2-6, the V gene TRBV30; 9 positions match TRBD1. This TCR came from a human donor in good health. The CDR3 nucleotides are TGTGCCTGGAGTGTAACAGGGGGCGGCTCTGGGGCCAACGTCCTGACTTTC. Amino acids: CAWSVTGGGSGANVLTF.